This T cell receptor (beta chain) emerged from a study of T-cell reconstitution after alpha-beta-depleted transplantation in children. Study-level results: Some patients showed high day-60 TCRbeta diversity, which derived from surviving recipient T cells and thymic progenitors.

Unique molecular identifiers were built into the TCRbeta library. A single record per CDR3 protein comes from TCRdb applying MiXCR to the PCR reads. The sample has approximately 300,000 distinct CDR3 sequences; around 9.1% are singletons. Notes on this clonotype: Its antigen is currently unknown.

In germline, CDR1 is SGHDN, CDR2 FVKESK. This CDR3 has 17 amino acids. Trimming cost V 2 bases and J 2 bases, with 17 bases left between them. The clonotype originates from a boy under three years old with acute myeloid leukemia, due to receive a stem cell transplant. The material sequenced was PBMCs, taken before TCRalphabeta/CD19-depleted stem cell transplant. The chain has TRBV14 and TRBJ2-3, with a possible D match to TRBD2 (6 bases). The CDR3 is CASSQHLIAAPTDTQYF. The CDR3 coding sequence is TGTGCCAGCAGCCAACATCTAATAGCGGCCCCCACAGATACGCAGTATTTT.